The 20 T cell receptor beta chains below all came from one sample that was sequenced in a study of beta chain features in type 1 diabetes listed by TCRdb under 2018. Broad study findings and their caveats: Type 1 diabetes patients showed a moderate but significant shortening of TCRB CDR3 length in all four CD4+ subsets.

No cognate antigen is known for these TCRs. Libraries were prepared through the immunoSEQ multiplex PCR assay. The entire amount of isolated RNA was reverse transcribed using the High Capacity cDNA Reverse Transcription Kit, so the sequenced TCRB transcripts were expressed ones. The table was pulled from immuneACCESS by TCRdb, which kept in-frame rearrangements only. Such tables lose some clones; where checked, under half of the loss comes from unresolved V genes, and the rest has no known cause. The table for this sample lists some 150,000 clones; about an eighth of them were counted only once. The ten largest make up 1.3% of the sample. Sequenced: central memory CD4+ T cells from blood. The receptors derive from a man in his late teens or twenties with type 1 diabetes.

The chain employs TRBV5-1 and TRBJ2-1; 10 bases match TRBD1. CDR3 length: 18 residues. Per germline, CDR1 SGHRS and CDR2 YFSETQ. V gave up 3 bases and J gave up 4 bases; unmatched junction bases: 13. The CDR3 loop reads CASSYSRLRDRGYNEQFF. The CDR3 nucleotides are TGCGCCAGCAGCTACTCCCGCCTCCGGGACAGGGGTTACAATGAGCAGTTCTTC. Looking up the rest from reference TRBV5-1 and TRBJ2-1 gives the full variable domain: KAGVTQTPRYLIKTRGQQVTLSCSPISGHRSVSWYQQTPGQGLQFLFEYFSETQRNKGNFPGRFSGRQFSNSRSEMNVSTLELGDSALYLCASSYSRLRDRGYNEQFFGPGTRLTVL.

The chain recombines TRBV4-1 with TRBJ2-5; D may be TRBD1 (6 bases). V lost 0 bases and J lost 9, with 11 bases in between. This CDR3 spans 13 amino acids. Germline V gene sequence: CDR1 MGHRA, CDR2 YSYEKL. The CDR3 nucleotides read TGCGCCAGCAGCCAAGAGCCGAAGGGGGCCCAGTACTTC. Translated, it gives CASSQEPKGAQYF.

This clone was recorded a few times. This rearrangement joins TRBV9 to TRBJ2-1; 8 nucleotides line up with TRBD1. Germline CDR1 SGDLS, CDR2 YYNGEE. The CDR3 loop spans 13 amino acids. Trimming removed 3 bases from V and 8 bases from J; junction bases left unmatched: 4. CDR3 DNA sequence: TGTGCCAGCAGCGCGCAGGGGGCCTATGAGCAGTTCTTC. Translated: CASSAQGAYEQFF.

This clone was found a few times. Other DNA sequences from this sample encode an identical CDR3 as well. In DNA form, the CDR3 reads TGTGCCTGGAGTGTTCGGGGGAACACTGAAGCTTTCTTT. Translated, it gives CAWSVRGNTEAFF. The chain recombines TRBV30 with TRBJ1-1; D is unresolved. Germline V gene sequence: CDR1 GTSNPN, CDR2 SVGIG (reference sequence). Trimming cost V 0 bases and J 1 base, with 6 bases left between them. The CDR3 is made up of 13 amino acids.

This clone was observed a few times. Other DNA sequences in this specimen translate into the identical CDR3. This chain joins TRBV9 and TRBJ2-5, with unresolved D. This CDR3 has 13 amino acids. CDR1 is SGDLS, CDR2 YYNGEE, per germline. V was shortened by 0 bases and J by 1 base, with 4 bases between the two germline ends. CDR3 residues: CASSVAVQETQYF. CDR3 in DNA: TGTGCCAGCAGCGTAGCTGTCCAAGAGACCCAGTACTTC.

This clone has only a few counts. The chain employs TRBV18 and TRBJ2-1; 7 nucleotides agree with TRBD1. V lost 6 bases and J lost 9; bases outside the gene matches: 8. In germline, CDR1 is KGHSH, CDR2 LQKENI. The CDR3 runs 13 residues. The CDR3 DNA is TGTGCCAGCTCGCCTACAGGGGACAGTGAGCAGTTCTTC. Its translation is CASSPTGDSEQFF.

The chain recombines TRBV18 with TRBJ2-3; D is perhaps TRBD2 (7 bases). The CDR3 sequence is 16 residues long. V was clipped by 6 bases and J by 0 bases, with 16 bases between them. The V gene's germline CDR1 is KGHSH and CDR2 LQKENI. CDR3 coding DNA: TGTGCCAGCTCCCAAGGGGGGGGCTTGAGCACAGATACGCAGTATTTT. Translating gives CASSQGGGLSTDTQYF.

V is TRBV7-2 and J is TRBJ1-1; the D is unclear. The CDR3 consists of 16 residues. The V end was cut by 3 bases, the J end by 0 bases, with 14 bases between. Germline assignment: CDR1 SGHTA and CDR2 FQGNSA. CDR3 nucleotide sequence: TGTGCCAGCAGCTTGCAGCCCCCGGGGATGAACACTGAAGCTTTCTTT. This encodes CASSLQPPGMNTEAFF.

V gene TRBV5-6 combines with J gene TRBJ2-3, with 10 bases fitting TRBD1. The germline CDR1 and CDR2 sequences are SGHDT and YYEEEE. Unmatched junction bases numbered 6, after V lost 1 base and J lost 4 bases. The CDR3 is 16 amino acids. DNA of the CDR3: TGTGCCAGCAGCTTGCTTCTGACAGGGGGCCCAGATACGCAGTATTTT. Its protein product is CASSLLLTGGPDTQYF.

The sample holds a few counts of this clone. J is TRBJ1-6 and V is TRBV7-9; no clear D. Trimming stripped 4 bases from V and 5 bases from J, with 9 bases between. This CDR3 spans 14 amino acids. CDR1 is SEHNR and CDR2 is FQNEAQ in the germline V gene (reference sequence). The DNA for the CDR3 is TGTGCCAGCAGCTCCGGACGGGATAATTCACCCCTCCACTTT. Translating gives CASSSGRDNSPLHF.

The chain couples TRBV7-9 to TRBJ2-7; a possible D gene is TRBD1 (5 bases). Trimming removed 1 base from V and 6 bases from J, with 10 bases in between. This CDR3 region has 13 residues. CDR1 SEHNR and CDR2 FQNEAQ come from the germline V gene (reference sequence). The CDR3 loop is CASSLDQGGEQYF. DNA of the CDR3: TGTGCCAGCAGCTTAGATCAGGGCGGCGAGCAGTACTTC.

V and J are TRBV9 and TRBJ2-1; no clear D. Germline CDR1 and CDR2: SGDLS and YYNGEE. CDR3 size: 12 residues. The ends were cut back, 3 bases at V and 8 bases at J, with 9 bases in the middle. This CDR3 is CASSATFDEQFF. CDR3 in DNA: TGTGCCAGCAGCGCGACATTCGATGAGCAGTTCTTC.

This clone was seen only a few times. V usage is TRBV5-1 and J usage is TRBJ2-1; 11 bases agree with TRBD1. The junction had 5 bases not matched to a gene; V was cut back by 2 bases and J by 4 bases. Germline V gene sequence: CDR1 SGHRS, CDR2 YFSETQ. The CDR3 runs 16 residues. CDR3 protein: CASSLGDRGTYNEQFF. DNA for the CDR3: TGCGCCAGCAGCTTAGGGGACAGGGGGACATACAATGAGCAGTTCTTC.

There are a few counts of this clone. The chain has TRBV5-8 and TRBJ2-1; D gene ambiguous. Germline V gene lookup returns CDR1 SGHTS and CDR2 YDEGEE. V was trimmed by 5 bases and J by 5 bases, leaving 20 bases between them. The CDR3 is 16 residues long. CDR3: CASSPGPPPLDNEQFF. CDR3 sequence (DNA): TGTGCCAGCAGTCCCGGGCCACCTCCCTTGGACAATGAGCAGTTCTTC.

This clone was observed a handful of times. V gene TRBV19 combines with J gene TRBJ1-1; 7 nucleotides align to TRBD1. The J segment lost 3 bases and the V segment lost 4 bases, leaving 14 bases of the junction unmatched. The germline CDR1 and CDR2 sequences are LNHDA and SQIVND (reference sequence). The CDR3 runs 17 residues. The CDR3 nucleotides are TGTGCCAGTAGTACCGGGACAGATTCCTGGTGGGACACTGAAGCTTTCTTT. Translated, it gives CASSTGTDSWWDTEAFF.

This clone was observed a handful of times. The chain uses TRBV29-1 and TRBJ1-2; no clear D. Trimming stripped 3 bases from V and 7 bases from J, with 6 bases between. The CDR3 length is 10 residues. Germline CDR1 SQVTM, CDR2 ANQGSEA. CDR3 in amino acids: CSVELAGYTF. The CDR3 DNA is TGCAGCGTTGAGCTCGCTGGCTACACCTTC.

In its sample, this clone was seen a few times. V gene TRBV28 combines with J gene TRBJ1-2; D call uncertain. Germline V gene sequence: CDR1 MDHEN, CDR2 SYDVKM. With 2 bases removed from V and 3 bases from J, the gap between germline ends came to 7 bases. This CDR3 has 13 amino acids. CDR3 in DNA: TGTGCCAGCAGTTTAGAAGTGCACTATGGCTACACCTTC. Translation: CASSLEVHYGYTF.

This sequence joins TRBV28 and TRBJ1-5; TRBD1 matches at 7 bases. The CDR3 runs 15 residues. Germline V lookup: CDR1 MDHEN, CDR2 SYDVKM. The V gene end was trimmed by 2 bases and the J gene end by 2 bases; junction bases not matched to a gene: 3. Here the CDR3 DNA reads TGTGCCAGCAGTTTACCAGGGGGTGGCAATCAGCCCCAGCATTTT. Its protein is CASSLPGGGNQPQHF.

The CDR3 sequence: CAISERGETGGNSPLHF. The CDR3 coding sequence is TGTGCCATCAGTGAGCGAGGGGAGACAGGAGGTAATTCACCCCTCCACTTT. The chain combines TRBV10-3 with TRBJ1-6; TRBD1 might be the D (6 bases). Trimming took 2 bases from V and 6 from J, leaving 17 bases between them. There are 17 residues in the CDR3. Germline values: CDR1 ENHRY, CDR2 SYGVKD.

Only a few counts were recorded for this clone. The genes are TRBV7-2 and TRBJ2-1; D tentatively fits TRBD1 or TRBD2 (5 bases each). Per germline, CDR1 SGHTA and CDR2 FQGNSA. V was trimmed by 5 bases and J by 8 bases, leaving 19 bases between them. The CDR3 loop spans 15 amino acids. The CDR3 nucleotides read TGTGCCAGCAGCCCGGGACCGGGGTTGATCTATGAGCAGTTCTTC. Its translation: CASSPGPGLIYEQFF.